This TCR beta chain was sequenced in a study of cytomegalovirus exposure and HLA in healthy donors. J gave up 6 bases and V 4 bases, and 6 bases lay outside the gene matches. The CDR3 has 16 amino acids. Looked up from germline, CDR1 is SGHRS and CDR2 is YFSETQ. Vbeta (60) and Jbeta (13) primers were used in the PCR. The method was immunoSEQ multiplex PCR; TCRdb's version includes in-frame clones alone and lacks a portion of them. The top ten hold around 2% of the sample, which has under 200,000 clones, 81% seen once. The receptor's source is a woman between 18 and 30 years old in good health and CMV-seropositive. Sequenced material: PBMCs. The chain uses TRBV5-1 and TRBJ1-6; 11 positions agree with TRBD1. CDR3 protein: CASSPGQGAINSPLHF. The DNA of the CDR3 is TGCGCCAGCAGCCCTGGACAGGGGGCGATTAATTCACCCCTCCACTTT.